The 9 T cell receptor beta chains below come from one sample, sequenced in a study of neoadjuvant anti-PD-1 for oral cavity cancer. Time point of the sample: after neoadjuvant nivolumab, at surgical resection. The table came from immunoSEQ multiplex PCR; TCRdb's copy has only in-frame clones and leaves some out. Of more than 11,000 clones in the sample, around 70% are singletons; the top ten hold 3% to 3.5%. The sequencing used PBMCs, collected after nivolumab (anti-PD-1) treatment. These TCRs come from a person between 35 and 79 years old with oral cavity squamous cell carcinoma.

This sequence joins TRBV11-2 and TRBJ2-7; 9 positions match TRBD1. Germline V gives CDR1 SGHAT, CDR2 FQNNGV. The J segment lost 6 bases and the V segment lost 4 bases, leaving 10 bases of the junction unmatched. The CDR3 totals 15 residues. In nucleotides, the CDR3 is TGTGCCAGCAGCTCCCCGGGACAGGGAGGCTTCGAGCAGTACTTC. It encodes CASSSPGQGGFEQYF. The full variable domain, in which reference TRBV11-2 and TRBJ2-7 provide the parts outside the CDR3, is EAGVAQSPRYKIIEKRQSVAFWCNPISGHATLYWYQQILGQGPKLLIQFQNNGVVDDSQLPKDRFSAERLKGVDSTLKIQPAKLEDSAVYLCASSSPGQGGFEQYFGPGTRLTVT.

This sequence joins TRBV6-5 and TRBJ1-2; maybe TRBD1 (6 bases). Trimming shortened V by 2 bases and J by 6 bases, and 13 bases separated the two germline ends. This CDR3 contains 14 residues. CDR1 and CDR2 from the germline V gene are MNHEY and SVGAGI. CDR3 sequence: CASSYGGISDGYTF. The CDR3 coding sequence is TGTGCCAGCAGTTACGGGGGCATATCCGATGGCTACACCTTC.

The chain is built from TRBV5-6 and TRBJ1-2; 9 bases agree with TRBD1. The CDR3 length is 13 residues. Per germline, CDR1 SGHDT and CDR2 YYEEEE. The trim removed 4 bases at V and 4 bases at J, leaving 2 bases unmatched. The CDR3 loop reads CASSIQGAYGYTF. In DNA, the CDR3 is TGTGCCAGCAGCATACAGGGGGCCTATGGCTACACCTTC.

The rearrangement links TRBV29-1 to TRBJ1-1; 7 bases line up with TRBD1. CDR1 and CDR2 (germline): SQVTM, ANQGSEA. The CDR3 has 13 amino acids. With V trimmed by 6 bases and J by 3 bases, 7 bases remained unmatched. CDR3 coding DNA: TGCAGCGTGGGACAGTTGGTTGACACTGAAGCTTTCTTT. It specifies CSVGQLVDTEAFF. The whole variable domain, remainder taken from reference TRBV29-1 and TRBJ1-1, is SAVISQKPSRDICQRGTSLTIQCQVDSQVTMMFWYRQQPGQSLTLIATANQGSEATYESGFVIDKFPISRPNLTFSTLTVSNMSPEDSSIYLCSVGQLVDTEAFFGQGTRLTVV.

There are a few counts of this clone. This chain joins TRBV5-1 and TRBJ1-4; no firm D call. V was clipped by 5 bases and J by 5 bases, with 19 bases between them. CDR3 length equals 16 residues. CDR1 and CDR2 from the germline V gene are SGHRS and YFSETQ. CDR3 coding DNA: TGCGCCAGCAGTTTAACCCCTAATGGCGGAAATGAAAAACTGTTTTTT. It translates to CASSLTPNGGNEKLFF.

This chain joins TRBV13 and TRBJ2-1, with D possibly TRBD1 on 5 matching bases. Deletions cut 2 bases from V and 4 bases from J, with 9 bases between. Germline V lookup: CDR1 PRHDT, CDR2 FYEKMQ (reference sequence). The CDR3 has 14 amino acids. Written as DNA, the CDR3 is TGTGCCAGCAGCTTAACAGGTCCATACAATGAGCAGTTCTTC. Encoded protein: CASSLTGPYNEQFF.

This clone came up once. This sequence joins TRBV28 and TRBJ1-5; 12 bases are shared with TRBD1. Per germline, CDR1 MDHEN and CDR2 SYDVKM. This CDR3 has 21 amino acids. V trimming: 4 bases; J trimming: 2 bases; junction bases outside the gene matches: 18. The CDR3 DNA follows: TGTGCCAGCAGTTACACCTCCGGGACAGGGGGCGCGAGTCAGGGCAATCAGCCCCAGCATTTT. It codes for CASSYTSGTGGASQGNQPQHF.

The rearrangement uses TRBV20-1 and TRBJ2-1; tentatively, D is TRBD2 (6 bases). Germline loops: CDR1 DFQATT, CDR2 SNEGSKA (reference sequence). V was cut by 6 bases and J by 9 bases, with 12 bases left in between. CDR3 length: 11 amino acids. The CDR3 spells CSAERGIEQFF. DNA for the CDR3: TGCAGTGCCGAACGGGGGATTGAGCAGTTCTTC.

This clone has only a few counts. The chain uses TRBV10-3 and TRBJ2-1, with 9 bases identical to TRBD1. Germline V lookup: CDR1 ENHRY, CDR2 SYGVKD. This CDR3 comprises 15 residues. Trimming took 7 bases from V and 1 from J; bases not matched to a gene: 5. The CDR3 nucleotides read TGTGCCATCACCCAGGGACAGGGTTCCTACAATGAGCAGTTCTTC. It specifies CAITQGQGSYNEQFF.